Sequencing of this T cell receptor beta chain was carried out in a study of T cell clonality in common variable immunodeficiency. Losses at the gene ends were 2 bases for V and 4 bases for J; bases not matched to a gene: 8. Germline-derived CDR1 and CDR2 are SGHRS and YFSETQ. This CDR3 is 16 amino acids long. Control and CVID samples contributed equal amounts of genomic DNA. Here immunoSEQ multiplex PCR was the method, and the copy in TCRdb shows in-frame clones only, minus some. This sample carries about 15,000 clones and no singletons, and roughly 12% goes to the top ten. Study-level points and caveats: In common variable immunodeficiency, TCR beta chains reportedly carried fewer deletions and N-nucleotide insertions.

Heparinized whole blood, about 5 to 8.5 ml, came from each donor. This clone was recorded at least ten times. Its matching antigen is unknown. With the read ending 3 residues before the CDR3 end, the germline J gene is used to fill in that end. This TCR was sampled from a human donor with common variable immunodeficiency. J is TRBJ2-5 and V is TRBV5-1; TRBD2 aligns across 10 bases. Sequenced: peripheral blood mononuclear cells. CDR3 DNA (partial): TGCGCCAGCAGCTTCGCGGTAGCGGGAGGTCGAGAGACC. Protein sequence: CASSFAVAGGRET. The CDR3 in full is CASSFAVAGGRETQYF.